This entry concerns a single TCR beta chain. This clone was seen a few times. Its recognized antigen is unknown. No much larger clone exists at a distance of one base, and base qualities are not known. Each donor gave one peripheral blood draw, averaging approximately 0.12 L, which was collected into heparinised tubes. Naive, central memory, regulatory and stem cell-like memory CD4+ T cells were sorted on a BD FACSAria II using a panel including CD45RO, CCR7, CD25, CD127, CD95 and CD27. All sorted populations exceeded 95% purity. PBMCs were separated immediately by Lymphoprep density gradient centrifugation and were stained directly, without being cultured. To minimize batch effects, samples were stained and sorted in pairs, one healthy donor with one patient per experiment. The entire isolated RNA was reverse transcribed using the High Capacity cDNA Reverse Transcription Kit, and thus expressed TCRB transcripts were sequenced. Deep immunoSEQ sequencing was performed on naive, central memory and regulatory T cell samples, with an average of roughly 3.3 million total reads per sample. Sorted cells were lysed in RLT buffer and RNA was extracted with DNase-treated RNeasy Micro or Mini kits, depending on cell number. To prevent cross-contamination, each cell subset was processed individually, whereas patient and healthy donor samples were processed jointly. Using the immunoSEQ multiplex PCR, TCRB sequences were amplified from cDNA into 87-bp fragments spanning the CDR3 region. Sequencing of the amplicons was performed on the Illumina HiSeq platform. In the original analysis: PCR bias was corrected computationally using synthetic template baselines, and reads within Hamming distance 2 were collapsed, with unmergeable singletons discarded. Reads were aligned against IMGT to assign V, D and J genes, CDR3 length and insertions or deletions at six rearrangement sites. Within each subset, clonotype counts were normalized to sorted cell number, and only after that were true diversity and Gini coefficients computed with the tcR R package. The overlap coefficient, calculated on TCRB nucleotide sequences, was used to measure repertoire sharing. Out-of-frame TCRB sequences from naive cells were analyzed as a proxy for the pre-selection repertoire. This immuneACCESS table, as held by TCRdb, lists in-frame sequences with V and J called but not all clones. Of the missing ones, under half trace to an unresolved V gene in checked studies; the others have no known cause. V and J calls and clone size are as listed in that table; D and trimming were resolved from the DNA. The sample table records approximately 600,000 clones; roughly 12% of these occur just once. Around 0.12% of the sample is taken by the ten largest.

This record comes from a study of beta chain features in type 1 diabetes (dated by TCRdb to 2016 to 2019). Turning to the overall study: Mean age, gender distribution, total cell number and subset yield did not differ between patients and healthy donors. Regulatory and stem cell-like memory subsets were isolated from only 8 patients and about eight healthy donors, whereas naive and central memory subsets came from all 30 or so donors. A total of just under 110,000,000 sorted cells were examined across all samples, and RNA yield correlated strongly with the number of cells per subset. The study compared the TCRB repertoires of sorted circulating CD4+ T cell subsets in recently diagnosed type 1 diabetes patients with those in matched healthy donors.

V is trimmed back by 5 bases and J by 2 bases, and the junction contains 6 bases that no gene match accounts for. Measured from the cysteine to the phenylalanine, the CDR3 is 14 residues long. CDR3 DNA is the only sequence kept; it has 42 bases, read in frame from the first base. The germline V gene (reference sequence) supplies CDR1 SEHNR and CDR2 FQNEAQ. Summary of the overall study and its limitations: Shorter templates might be favored by PCR, yet because patient and control samples were amplified and corrected together, any such skew would affect both groups equally. The naive, central memory and regulatory TCRB repertoires appeared to resemble one another more closely among patients than among healthy donors. Because cDNA rather than genomic DNA was sequenced, highly expressing activated cells could have been over-represented, although no difference in activation and CD3 levels was found between groups. Because the HLA sub-analyses included only small numbers of individuals, any influence of HLA type on TCRB rearrangement was left unresolved. At VDJ recombination sites, type 1 diabetes patients had fewer insertions and more deleted nucleotides, which implies abnormalities in thymic rearrangement. Type 1 diabetes patients showed a moderate but significant shortening of TCRB CDR3 length in all four CD4+ subsets.

Recombination joined TRBV7-9 with TRBJ2-7, with 7 bases aligning to TRBD1. This TCR was sampled from a man aged 30 to 45 with type 1 diabetes. The sample taken for sequencing was naive CD4+ T cells from blood. This specimen's cell subset or site label, interpreted: true naive CD4+ T cells. The CDR3 has the sequence CASSVPQGAYEQYF. The DNA sequence is as follows: TGTGCCAGCAGCGTTCCTCAGGGGGCCTACGAGCAGTACTTC.